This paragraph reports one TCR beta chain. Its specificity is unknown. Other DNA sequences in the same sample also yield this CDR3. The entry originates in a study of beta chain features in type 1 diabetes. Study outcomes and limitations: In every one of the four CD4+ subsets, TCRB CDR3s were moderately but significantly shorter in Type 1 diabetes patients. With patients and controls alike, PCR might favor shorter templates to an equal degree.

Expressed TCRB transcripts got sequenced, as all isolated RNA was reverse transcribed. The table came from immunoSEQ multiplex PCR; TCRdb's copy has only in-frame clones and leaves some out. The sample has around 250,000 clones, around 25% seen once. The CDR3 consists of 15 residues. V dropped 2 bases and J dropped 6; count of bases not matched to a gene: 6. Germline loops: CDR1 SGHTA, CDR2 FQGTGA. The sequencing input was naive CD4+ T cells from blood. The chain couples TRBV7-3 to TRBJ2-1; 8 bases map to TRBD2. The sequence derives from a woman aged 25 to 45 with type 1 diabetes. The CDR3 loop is CASSLLAGGPNEQFF. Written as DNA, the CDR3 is TGTGCCAGCAGCTTACTGGCGGGAGGCCCCAATGAGCAGTTCTTC.